The source of this T cell receptor (beta chain) is a study of early T cells in non-severe SARS-CoV-2 infection. Study in general: Bulk RNA isolated from unsorted whole blood underwent sequencing; chains were not paired.

Many counts were recorded for this clonotype. Its antigen remains unknown. Unique molecular identifiers tagged individual cDNA molecules. From the 5' RACE reads, TCRdb called clonotypes with MiXCR, one entry per CDR3 protein. The table records 55,000 to 75,000 distinct CDR3 sequences, 9.5% to 15% of them present only once. Findings and limits, study-wide: Private and CD4 specificities were missed by VDJdb matching, skewed to anti-spike CD8.

The CDR3 runs to 15 residues. The germline gives CDR1 SEHNR, CDR2 FQNEAQ (reference sequence). V lost 6 bases and J 5 bases, leaving 19 bases between the germline ends. The sequenced material came from whole blood. The receptor comes from an adult who was a healthcare worker with PCR-confirmed SARS-CoV-2 infection or an uninfected control (not recorded which). This chain uses TRBV7-9 with TRBJ1-1, with D hard to call. In DNA form, the CDR3 reads TGTGCCAGCAGTATAGACACCCCCGCGAGGACTGAAGCTTTCTTT. It is translated as CASSIDTPARTEAFF. The full variable domain, rest sourced from reference TRBV7-9 and TRBJ1-1, is DTGVSQNPRHKITKRGQNVTFRCDPISEHNRLYWYRQTLGQGPEFLTYFQNEAQLEKSRLLSDRFSAERPKGSFSTLEIQRTEQGDSAMYLCASSIDTPARTEAFFGQGTRLTVV.